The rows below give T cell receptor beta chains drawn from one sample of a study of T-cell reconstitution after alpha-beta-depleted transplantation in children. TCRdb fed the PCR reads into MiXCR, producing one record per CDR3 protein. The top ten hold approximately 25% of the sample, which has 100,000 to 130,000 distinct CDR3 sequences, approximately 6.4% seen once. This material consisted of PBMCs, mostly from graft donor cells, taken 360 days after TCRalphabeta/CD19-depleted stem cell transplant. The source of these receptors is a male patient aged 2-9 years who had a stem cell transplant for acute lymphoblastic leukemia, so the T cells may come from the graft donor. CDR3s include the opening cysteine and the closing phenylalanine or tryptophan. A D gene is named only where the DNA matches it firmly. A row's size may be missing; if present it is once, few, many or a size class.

CASSNPRAFTQYF,TGCGCCAGCAGTAATCCCAGGGCCTTCACCCAGTACTTC,-,many,13,TRBV10-2,TRBJ2-5
CASSQGAAGHGELFF,TGTGCCAGCAGCCAAGGCGCCGCGGGGCACGGGGAGCTGTTTTTT,-,many,15,TRBV3-1,TRBJ2-2
CASSLKGQRRGQYF,TGTGCCAGCAGTTTAAAAGGTCAGCGCCGGGGGCAGTACTTC,-,many,14,TRBV12-3/TRBV12-4,TRBJ2-7
CASSRDRGSTTQYF,TGTGCCAGCAGCCGGGACAGGGGGTCGACTACCCAGTACTTC,TRBD1,many,14,TRBV5-6,TRBJ2-5
CASTPGPTGNEQFF,TGTGCCAGCACCCCGGGACCTACTGGAAATGAGCAGTTCTTC,-,-,14,TRBV6-1,TRBJ2-1
CASSLYFYEQFF,TGTGCCAGCAGCTTGTATTTCTATGAGCAGTTCTTC,-,few,12,TRBV5-5,TRBJ2-1
CAWETGFRETQYF,TGTGCCTGGGAGACAGGGTTCCGAGAGACCCAGTACTTC,TRBD1,-,13,TRBV30,TRBJ2-5
CASSLNERGWGDTQYF,TGTGCCAGCAGCTTAAATGAGAGGGGGTGGGGAGATACGCAGTATTTT,-,many,16,TRBV7-3,TRBJ2-3
CASSPGGRGTEAFF,TGTGCCAGCAGCCCCGGGGGGAGGGGGACTGAAGCTTTCTTT,-,many,14,TRBV7-9,TRBJ1-1
CSASPRPRFLLAKNIQYF,TGCAGTGCTAGCCCAAGGCCAAGATTCCTCTTAGCCAAAAACATTCAGTACTTC,-,few,18,TRBV20-1,TRBJ2-4
CASSSRVPNGYTF,TGTGCCAGCAGCTCAAGGGTCCCTAATGGCTACACCTTC,-,many,13,TRBV3-1,TRBJ1-2
CASSPQSSSTDTQYF,TGTGCCAGCAGCCCTCAGTCATCTAGCACAGATACGCAGTATTTT,-,-,15,TRBV27,TRBJ2-3
CASSGDNYYEQYF,TGTGCCAGCAGCGGGGACAACTACTACGAGCAGTACTTC,-,-,13,TRBV5-5,TRBJ2-7
CARSFWRGNTGELFF,TGTGCCAGGAGCTTCTGGCGGGGAAACACCGGGGAGCTGTTTTTT,-,many,15,TRBV6-8,TRBJ2-2
CASSGPSTDTQYF,TGTGCCAGCAGCGGGCCTAGCACAGATACGCAGTATTTT,-,few,13,TRBV9,TRBJ2-3
CASSVAGFGYEQYF,TGTGCCAGCAGCGTAGCAGGGTTCGGTTACGAGCAGTACTTC,-,few,14,TRBV9,TRBJ2-7
CASSSTLNTEAFF,TGTGCCAGCAGCTCAACATTGAACACTGAAGCTTTCTTT,-,many,13,TRBV11-1,TRBJ1-1
CSAPPGPRDYEQYF,TGCAGTGCTCCGCCGGGCCCTAGGGACTACGAGCAGTACTTC,-,many,14,TRBV20-1,TRBJ2-7
CSAAGGEAFF,TGCAGTGCCGCGGGAGGGGAAGCTTTCTTT,-,many,10,TRBV20-1,TRBJ1-1
CSVASQGRYGYTF,TGCAGCGTTGCGTCCCAGGGACGCTATGGCTACACCTTC,-,many,13,TRBV29-1,TRBJ1-2
CASNSQGGTDTQYF,TGTGCCAGCAATTCTCAAGGGGGGACGGATACGCAGTATTTT,-,many,14,TRBV12-3/TRBV12-4,TRBJ2-3